This TCR beta chain was captured in a study of technical replicates of blood from a handful of donors. The CDR3 has 13 residues. V was pared by 4 bases and J by 3 bases, with 10 bases between. From germline, CDR1 is SGHTA and CDR2 FQGNSA. TCRdb keeps only in-frame clones here, not all; method: immunoSEQ multiplex PCR. The sample has 80,000 to 95,000 clones; 94% are singletons. The chain carries TRBV7-2 and TRBJ2-7, with D maybe TRBD2 (6 bases). The TCR sequence derives from a human donor in good health. Sequences were obtained from T cells isolated from PBMCs. The CDR3 DNA follows: TGTGCCAGCAGCTGGGGAGGCAGCTACGAGCAGTACTTC. The encoded protein is CASSWGGSYEQYF. Full variable domain (remainder filled in from reference TRBV7-2 and TRBJ2-7): GAGVSQSPSNKVTEKGKDVELRCDPISGHTALYWYRQSLGQGLEFLIYFQGNSAPDKSGLPSDRFSAERTGGSVSTLTIQRTQQEDSAVYLCASSWGGSYEQYFGPGTRLTVT.